Given below is one T cell receptor (beta chain) in context. These data originate in a study of blood T cell repertoires in COVID-19. At the level of the study: Spain, Italy and the United States supplied samples that represented acute and convalescent COVID-19. Sources were T cells, B-cell-depleted T cells, or PBMCs; the material itself was cDNA or gDNA.

The authors' processing: Amplification with reference gene primers provided the estimates of nucleated cell counts. Profiled with immunoSEQ multiplex PCR; TCRdb holds only in-frame clones, not every one. The V and J calls and clone size come from that table; D and trimming were worked out from the DNA. The sample consists of some 120,000 clones, 90% of them appearing once. The CDR3 covers 15 residues. The germline V gene has CDR1 MNHEY and CDR2 SVGAGI. V lost 2 bases and J lost 7; bases outside the gene matches: 6. The TCR was taken from a human donor with active COVID-19. The donor label of this sample is uncertain. The material sequenced was peripheral blood. The V and J genes are TRBV6-5 and TRBJ2-1; 9 positions match TRBD2. CDR3 bases: TGTGCCAGCAGTTACGGGCGGGGGGGCGGAAATGAGCAGTTCTTC. This translates into CASSYGRGGGNEQFF.